This T cell receptor (beta chain) was sequenced in a study of T cell changes during pregnancy in multiple sclerosis. Method: immunoSEQ multiplex PCR; TCRdb's copy keeps in-frame clones and lacks some. The sample lists roughly 47,000 clones; 89% were seen once. The sequence was collected from a female donor with multiple sclerosis, enrolled in a pregnancy study. The specimen was CD4+ T cells from peripheral blood mononuclear cells, collected after pregnancy.

CDR3 coding DNA: TGTGCCAGCAGCTCTGACGGGACAGGGACCTACGAGCAGTACTTC. Translation gives CASSSDGTGTYEQYF. This chain links TRBV7-2 with TRBJ2-7, with TRBD1 identical over 9 bases. Germline CDR1 is SGHTA and CDR2 is FQGNSA. The CDR3 length is 15 residues. V shed 4 bases, J shed 2 bases, and the junction held 6 bases outside the gene matches.